One sample yielded the 14 T cell receptor beta chains listed below, sequenced in a study of cytomegalovirus exposure and HLA in healthy donors. PCR used 60 Vbeta primers and 13 Jbeta primers. The repertoire was sequenced with immunoSEQ multiplex PCR; TCRdb's copy has only in-frame clones and lacks some. This sample carries around 130,000 clones, around 75% of them seen once, and the ten largest clones take about 1.5%. The specimen sequenced was PBMCs. All receptors come from a woman aged 30 to 39 in good health and CMV-seronegative.

This chain joins TRBV11-2 and TRBJ2-3; D perhaps matches TRBD1 (5 bases). The V gene lost 1 base and the J gene lost 9 bases, with 17 bases spanning the gap. The CDR3 has 15 residues. Germline lookup yields CDR1 SGHAT and CDR2 FQNNGV. CDR3 sequence reads: CASSLGSAPRGTQYF. For the CDR3, the DNA is TGTGCCAGCAGCTTAGGCAGCGCCCCAAGGGGAACGCAGTATTTT.

V and J are TRBV2 and TRBJ1-5, with 7 bases that match TRBD1. Per germline, CDR1 SNHLY and CDR2 FYNNEI. The length of the CDR3 is 14 residues. Unmatched junction bases numbered 8, after V lost 7 bases and J lost 5 bases. CDR3 region: CASTWDSQYQPQHF. CDR3 nucleotide sequence: TGTGCCAGCACTTGGGACAGTCAATATCAGCCCCAGCATTTT.

The chain uses TRBV27 and TRBJ2-3, with TRBD2 identical over 11 bases. V shed 3 bases, J shed 6 bases, and the junction held 11 bases outside the gene matches. The V gene's germline CDR1 is MNHEY and CDR2 SMNVEV (reference sequence). This CDR3 region has 17 residues. CDR3 loop: CASSFRLLAGGSDTQYF. The CDR3 nucleotides are TGTGCCAGCAGTTTTAGGCTTCTAGCGGGGGGTAGTGATACGCAGTATTTT.

The J gene is TRBJ1-1, the V gene TRBV29-1; 10 bases are a match to TRBD1. This CDR3 comprises 12 residues. V dropped 6 bases and J dropped 8; count of bases not matched to a gene: 6. Germline CDR1 reads SQVTM; CDR2 reads ANQGSEA. DNA of the CDR3: TGCAGCGTCGGACAGGGGGGCTGGGAAGCTTTCTTT. This encodes CSVGQGGWEAFF. The whole variable domain, filled in from reference TRBV29-1 and TRBJ1-1, reads SAVISQKPSRDICQRGTSLTIQCQVDSQVTMMFWYRQQPGQSLTLIATANQGSEATYESGFVIDKFPISRPNLTFSTLTVSNMSPEDSSIYLCSVGQGGWEAFFGQGTRLTVV.

The chain carries TRBV7-2 and TRBJ2-7, with 14 bases aligning to TRBD2. V was pared by 5 bases and J by 5 bases, with 2 bases of the junction left unmatched. Looked up from germline, CDR1 is SGHTA and CDR2 is FQGNSA. The CDR3 sequence is 14 residues long. The DNA for the CDR3 is TGTGCCAGCAGCCGACTAGCGGGAGGGCACGAGCAGTACTTC. Protein: CASSRLAGGHEQYF.

The J gene is TRBJ2-2, the V gene TRBV5-6; D gene unclear. Trimming removed 1 base at V and 4 bases at J, with 2 bases between. This CDR3 region has 12 residues. Germline assignment: CDR1 SGHDT and CDR2 YYEEEE. CDR3 protein: CASSLLTGELFF. In nucleotides, the CDR3 is TGTGCCAGCAGCTTGCTCACCGGGGAGCTGTTTTTT.

This clone was observed once. CDR3 amino acids: CASSYPGNLGYTF. CDR3 bases: TGTGCCAGCAGTTACCCGGGGAACCTCGGCTACACCTTC. The V gene is TRBV6-5, the J gene TRBJ1-2; no firm D call. The CDR3 is 13 amino acids. The germline V gene encodes CDR1 MNHEY and CDR2 SVGAGI. Trimming left V 2 bases short and J 8 bases short, with 12 bases between.

The sample holds a few counts of this clone. This chain connects TRBV25-1 to TRBJ1-1, with 9 bases identical to TRBD1. Trimming cost V 8 bases and J 3 bases; bases outside gene matches: 13. Germline-derived CDR1 and CDR2 are MGHDK and SYGVNS. CDR3 length: 16 residues. The CDR3 DNA reads TGTGCCAGCGAGCACCGGGACAGGGTGGGGGACACTGAAGCTTTCTTT. Amino acids: CASEHRDRVGDTEAFF.

This rearrangement joins TRBV5-1 to TRBJ2-7; TRBD1 matches 7 bases. This CDR3 has 14 residues. Per germline, CDR1 SGHRS and CDR2 YFSETQ. The V gene end was trimmed by 0 bases and the J gene end by 6 bases; junction bases not matched to a gene: 6. The CDR3 sequence is CASSLGQGLREQYF. The CDR3 coding sequence is TGCGCCAGCAGCTTGGGACAGGGTCTACGCGAGCAGTACTTC.

The rearrangement uses TRBV28 and TRBJ1-1; D gene unclear. The germline V gene has CDR1 MDHEN and CDR2 SYDVKM. The V and J ends lost 5 bases and 8 bases respectively, with 18 bases between them. This CDR3 region has 14 residues. CDR3 amino acids: CASSMDGGVGEAFF. DNA for the CDR3: TGTGCCAGCAGTATGGACGGAGGCGTGGGGGAAGCTTTCTTT.

Details on this clone: The junction differs from germline at one of its ends, possibly a read error. The rearrangement joins TRBV7-2 to TRBJ2-7; D may be TRBD2 (7 bases). CDR3 length: 13 amino acids. The germline V gene encodes CDR1 SGHTA and CDR2 FQGNSA. The CDR3 protein is CASSPMRGGRADF. CDR3 nucleotide sequence: TGTGCCAGCAGCCCAATGAGGGGGGGACGAGCTGACTTC.

The V gene is TRBV6-4, the J gene TRBJ2-1, with 7 bases matching TRBD2. Germline CDR1 MRHNA, CDR2 SNTAGT. Unmatched junction bases numbered 7, after V lost 4 bases and J lost 7 bases. The CDR3 has 14 residues. CDR3 amino acids: CASSVTSYSNEQFF. The DNA of the CDR3 is TGTGCCAGCAGTGTGACTAGCTACTCGAATGAGCAGTTCTTC.

The V gene is TRBV5-1, the J gene TRBJ2-7; D is undetermined. V was shortened by 2 bases and J by 4 bases, with 10 bases between the two germline ends. The germline gives CDR1 SGHRS, CDR2 YFSETQ. This CDR3 is 13 amino acids long. The CDR3 DNA sequence: TGCGCCAGCAGCTTCGTGGGCTCGTACGAGCAGTACTTC. The encoded protein is CASSFVGSYEQYF.

This chain connects TRBV7-3 to TRBJ2-7; 8 bases line up with TRBD2. Germline CDR1 SGHTA, CDR2 FQGTGA. V trimming: 1 base; J trimming: 9 bases; junction bases outside the gene matches: 5. This CDR3 comprises 13 residues. The CDR3 is CASSLRGGRPQYF. The CDR3 nucleotides read TGTGCCAGCAGCTTAAGGGGCGGGAGGCCGCAGTACTTC.